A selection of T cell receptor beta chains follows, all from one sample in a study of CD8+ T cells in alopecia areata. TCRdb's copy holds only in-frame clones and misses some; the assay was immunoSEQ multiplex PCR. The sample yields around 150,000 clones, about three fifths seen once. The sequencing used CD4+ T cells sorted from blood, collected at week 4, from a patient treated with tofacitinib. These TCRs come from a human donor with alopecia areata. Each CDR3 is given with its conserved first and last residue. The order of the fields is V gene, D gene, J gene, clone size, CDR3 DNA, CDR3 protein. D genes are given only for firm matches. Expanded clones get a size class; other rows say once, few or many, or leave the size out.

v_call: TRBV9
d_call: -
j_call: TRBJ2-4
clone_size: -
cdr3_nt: TGTGCCAGCAGCCCCAATTCGGGGAACAAAAACATTCAGTACTTC
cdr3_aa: CASSPNSGNKNIQYF

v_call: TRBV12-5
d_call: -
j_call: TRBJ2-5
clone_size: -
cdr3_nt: TGTGCTAGTGGTTTGGTACGGGAATCCAGGGAGATAGAGACCCAGTACTTC
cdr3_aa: CASGLVRESREIETQYF

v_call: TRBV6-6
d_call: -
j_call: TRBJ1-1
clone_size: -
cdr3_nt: TGTGCCAGCAGTTTCGAAGGGCCTGAAGCTTTCTTT
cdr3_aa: CASSFEGPEAFF

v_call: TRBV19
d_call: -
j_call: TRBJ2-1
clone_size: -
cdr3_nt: TGTGCCAGTAGTCGCCCCTACAATGAGCAGTTCTTC
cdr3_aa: CASSRPYNEQFF

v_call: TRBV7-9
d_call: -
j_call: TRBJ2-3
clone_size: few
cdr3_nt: TGTGCCAGCGGACTAACCTCAAGCACAGATACGCAGTATTTT
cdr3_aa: CASGLTSSTDTQYF

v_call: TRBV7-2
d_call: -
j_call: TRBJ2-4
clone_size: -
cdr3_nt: TGTGCCAGCAGCGGGGGCGCCAAAAACATTCAGTACTTC
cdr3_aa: CASSGGAKNIQYF

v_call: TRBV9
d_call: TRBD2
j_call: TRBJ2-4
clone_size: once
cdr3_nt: TGTGCCAGCAGCGTAGCTCCAGGAAGTAGCGGGGGGGCAGAAAACATTCAGTACTTC
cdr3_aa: CASSVAPGSSGGAENIQYF

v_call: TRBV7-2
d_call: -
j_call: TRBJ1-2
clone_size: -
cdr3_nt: TGTGCCAGCAGCTTAGACTCAGGTGATAACTATGGCTACACCTTC
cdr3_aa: CASSLDSGDNYGYTF

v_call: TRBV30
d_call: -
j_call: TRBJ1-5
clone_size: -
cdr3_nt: TGTGCCTGGAGTGAGACCCCCAATCAGCCCCAGCATTTT
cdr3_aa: CAWSETPNQPQHF

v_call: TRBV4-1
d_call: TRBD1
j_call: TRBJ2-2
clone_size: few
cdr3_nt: TGCGCCAGCAGCCACCGGGACAGAAACACCGGGGAGCTGTTTTTT
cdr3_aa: CASSHRDRNTGELFF

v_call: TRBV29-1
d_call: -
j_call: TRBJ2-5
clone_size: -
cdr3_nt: TGCAGCGTTAAGGAAGAGACCCAGTACTTC
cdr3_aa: CSVKEETQYF

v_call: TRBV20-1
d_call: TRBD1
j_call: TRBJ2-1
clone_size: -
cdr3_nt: TGCAGTGCTTCAGGGGGCGATGAGCAGTTCTTC
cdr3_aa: CSASGGDEQFF

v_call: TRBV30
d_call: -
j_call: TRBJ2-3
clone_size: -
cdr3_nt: TGTGCCTGGAGTGCCGGGTGGGGCACAGATACGCAGTATTTT
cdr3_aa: CAWSAGWGTDTQYF

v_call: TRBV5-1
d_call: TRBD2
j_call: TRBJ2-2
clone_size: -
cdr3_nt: TGCGCCAGCAGCTTGGCTACTAGCGGGTCGAACACCGGGGAGCTGTTTTTT
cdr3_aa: CASSLATSGSNTGELFF

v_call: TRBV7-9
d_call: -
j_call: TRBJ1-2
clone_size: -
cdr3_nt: TGTGCCAGCAGCCCAGCTCGTAGGGATTATGGCTACACCTTC
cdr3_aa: CASSPARRDYGYTF

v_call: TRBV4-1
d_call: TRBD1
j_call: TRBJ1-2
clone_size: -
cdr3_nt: TGCGCCAGCAGCCAAGGGGGACAGGGGCCTGGCTACACCTTC
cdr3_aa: CASSQGGQGPGYTF

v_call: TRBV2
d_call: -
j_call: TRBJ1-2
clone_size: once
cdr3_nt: TGTGCCAGCAGGAGGAGAAATGGCTACACCTTC
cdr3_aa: CASRRRNGYTF

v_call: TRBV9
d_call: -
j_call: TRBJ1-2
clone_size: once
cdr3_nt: TGTGCCAGCAGCGTAGGAAAGGTCGATGGCTACACCTTC
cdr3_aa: CASSVGKVDGYTF

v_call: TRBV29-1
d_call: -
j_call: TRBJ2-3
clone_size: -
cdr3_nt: TGCAGCGTTGAATTGGCAGGGTCAACAGATACGCAGTATTTT
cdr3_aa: CSVELAGSTDTQYF

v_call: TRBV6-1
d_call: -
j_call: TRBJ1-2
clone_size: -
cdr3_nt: TGTGCCAGCAGGAAACAGGGTCCCGGGCTGAATGGCTACACCTTC
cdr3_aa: CASRKQGPGLNGYTF

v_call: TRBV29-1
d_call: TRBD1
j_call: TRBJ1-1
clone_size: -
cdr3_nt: TGCAGCGTTACGGACAGGGCGGTCACTGAAGCTTTCTTT
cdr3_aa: CSVTDRAVTEAFF

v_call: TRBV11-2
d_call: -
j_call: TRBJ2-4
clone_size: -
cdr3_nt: TGTGCCAGCAGCTTAACCCTAGCCAAAAACATTCAGTACTTC
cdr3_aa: CASSLTLAKNIQYF

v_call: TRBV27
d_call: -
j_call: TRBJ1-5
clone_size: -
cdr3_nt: TGTGCCAGCAGTTTTATCGGGGGAGACCAGCCCCAGCATTTT
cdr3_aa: CASSFIGGDQPQHF

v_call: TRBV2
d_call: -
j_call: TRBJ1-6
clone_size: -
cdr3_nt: TGTGCCAGCAGGGTTGCCCGCGAGGGGACCCTCCACTTT
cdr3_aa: CASRVAREGTLHF

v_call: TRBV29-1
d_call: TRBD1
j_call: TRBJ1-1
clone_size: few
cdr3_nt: TGCAGCTTTTGGACAGGGGCGGCTGAAGCTTTCTTT
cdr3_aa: CSFWTGAAEAFF

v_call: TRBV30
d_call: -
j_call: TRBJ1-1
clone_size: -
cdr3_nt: TGTGCCTGGAGATCCGGGGGCACTGAAGCTTTCTTT
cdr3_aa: CAWRSGGTEAFF

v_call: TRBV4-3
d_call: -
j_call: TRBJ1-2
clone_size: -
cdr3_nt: TGCGCCAGCAGCCAAGAGTTACGGGTTGGCTACACCTTC
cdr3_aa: CASSQELRVGYTF

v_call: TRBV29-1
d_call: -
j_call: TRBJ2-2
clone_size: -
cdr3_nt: TGCAGCGTTGGTGCGAACACCGGGGAGCTGTTTTTT
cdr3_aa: CSVGANTGELFF